Listed here are 26 T cell receptor beta chains from one sample, sequenced in a study of human T cells and chemical hapten exposure. TCRdb independently ran MiXCR on the RACE reads; one entry per CDR3 protein. The sample has about 260,000 distinct CDR3 sequences, approximately 8.6% seen once. Regarding time point: pre-sensitization, week 0. The treatment here: therapeutic diphenylcyclopropenone sensitization with weekly scalp DPC. Here the sequenced sample was whole blood, taken in connection with sensitization to the hapten diphenylcyclopropenone (DPC). The receptor source for this set is a woman aged 40 to 50 with alopecia areata. Some clones in this sample may be carry-over from other donors' samples.

This clonotype was observed a handful of times. The chain employs TRBV12-5 and TRBJ2-1; 7 positions agree with TRBD2. CDR1 is LGHNT and CDR2 is FRNRAP in the germline V gene. The junction had 7 bases not matched to a gene; V was cut back by 9 bases and J by 5 bases. The CDR3 extends over 13 amino acids. The CDR3 loop reads CASSGLADNEQFF. The CDR3 region has the DNA TGTGCTAGCTCGGGGCTAGCGGACAATGAGCAGTTCTTC.

The CDR3 loop reads CASSPLAAHEQFF. Written as DNA, the CDR3 is TGTGCCAGCTCACCACTAGCCGCCCATGAGCAGTTCTTC. The chain carries TRBV18 and TRBJ2-1; the D is unclear. The ends were cut back, 1 base at V and 8 bases at J, with 9 bases in the middle. CDR1 is KGHSH and CDR2 is LQKENI in the germline V gene. This CDR3 has 13 residues.

This sequence joins TRBV9 and TRBJ2-5, with D possibly TRBD2 on 6 matching bases. Trimming removed 0 bases from V and 5 bases from J, with 14 bases in between. The length of the CDR3 is 15 residues. Germline-derived CDR1 and CDR2 are SGDLS and YYNGEE. In DNA form, the CDR3 reads TGTGCCAGCAGCGTAGTCCCCGGGAGCGGTGAGACCCAGTACTTC. Translation: CASSVVPGSGETQYF.

V gene TRBV12-3 or TRBV12-4 combines with J gene TRBJ1-1, with D tentatively TRBD1 (6 bases). The CDR3 sequence is 15 residues long. V was pared by 5 bases and J by 3 bases, with 16 bases between. The CDR3 is CASSSPGGLDTEAFF. CDR3 bases: TGTGCCAGCAGTAGTCCCGGGGGCCTAGACACTGAAGCTTTCTTT.

The chain links TRBV20-1 to TRBJ1-4, with D unresolved. The length of the CDR3 is 12 residues. Trimming took 0 bases from V and 7 from J, leaving 6 bases between them. The germline V gene encodes CDR1 DFQATT and CDR2 SNEGSKA (reference sequence). The CDR3 sequence: CSARDRGEKLFF. In DNA, the CDR3 is TGCAGTGCTAGAGACCGGGGTGAAAAACTGTTTTTT.

This chain uses TRBV12-3 or TRBV12-4 with TRBJ2-5; 7 bases map to TRBD1. Germline trimming cut 7 bases from V and 4 bases from J; bases unmatched to any gene: 12. CDR3 size: 15 residues. The CDR3 coding sequence is TGTGCCAGCACCGCGCCGACAGGGTTCTTAGAGACCCAGTACTTC. This sequence encodes CASTAPTGFLETQYF.

The chain employs TRBV10-3 and TRBJ2-5; a weak D match, TRBD1 (5 bases). Trimming cost V 1 base and J 4 bases, with 13 bases left between them. This CDR3 contains 15 residues. Germline assignment: CDR1 ENHRY and CDR2 SYGVKD. CDR3 residues: CAISEFTGFRETQYF. CDR3 nucleotides: TGTGCCATCAGTGAGTTCACAGGCTTCCGAGAGACCCAGTACTTC.

J is TRBJ2-5 and V is TRBV6-6; D is uncertain. Germline V CDR1 and CDR2: MNHNY, SVGAGI (reference sequence). There are 14 residues in the CDR3. The V gene lost 0 bases and the J gene lost 1 base, with 6 bases spanning the gap. The CDR3 sequence: CASSYSTSQETQYF. The CDR3 nucleotides read TGTGCCAGCAGTTACTCGACCAGCCAAGAGACCCAGTACTTC.

The CDR3 region has the DNA TGTGCCAGTAGTAAACCGGGACTAGCGGCCTACGAGCAGTACTTC. This translates into CASSKPGLAAYEQYF. This chain connects TRBV19 to TRBJ2-7, with 11 bases identical to TRBD2. With 4 bases clipped from V and 2 bases from J, the junction kept 4 bases outside the gene matches. CDR3 size: 15 residues. Germline V gene data show CDR1 as LNHDA and CDR2 as SQIVND (reference sequence). The entire variable domain, with the rest obtained from reference TRBV19 and TRBJ2-7, is as follows: DGGITQSPKYLFRKEGQNVTLSCEQNLNHDAMYWYRQDPGQGLRLIYYSQIVNDFQKGDIAEGYSVSREKKESFPLTVTSAQKNPTAFYLCASSKPGLAAYEQYFGPGTRLTVT.

This chain links TRBV5-6 with TRBJ1-4; D remains unclear. Germline CDR1 SGHDT, CDR2 YYEEEE. There are 14 residues in the CDR3. Trimming took off 1 base at V and 4 bases at J, with 8 bases between the two ends. DNA of the CDR3: TGTGCCAGCAGCTTGCGTCAGGTTAATGAAAAACTGTTTTTT. As protein: CASSLRQVNEKLFF.

Ten or more counts support this clonotype. V usage is TRBV5-5 and J usage is TRBJ1-5; the match to TRBD1 covers 10 bases. Trimming took 5 bases from V and 2 from J; bases not matched to a gene: 7. The V gene's germline CDR1 is SGHKS and CDR2 YYEKEE (reference sequence). This CDR3 is built from 16 residues. The DNA for the CDR3 is TGTGCCAGCAGTTTTGACAGGGGGCTTGGCAATCAGCCCCAGCATTTT. It translates to CASSFDRGLGNQPQHF. The whole variable domain, filled in from reference TRBV5-5 and TRBJ1-5, reads DAGVTQSPTHLIKTRGQQVTLRCSPISGHKSVSWYQQVLGQGPQFIFQYYEKEERGRGNFPDRFSARQFPNYSSELNVNALLLGDSALYLCASSFDRGLGNQPQHFGDGTRLSIL.

This sequence joins TRBV28 and TRBJ2-3; 12 nucleotides align to TRBD2. Germline lookup yields CDR1 MDHEN and CDR2 SYDVKM. V was clipped by 6 bases and J by 2 bases; unmatched bases: 6. This CDR3 has 16 residues. In DNA form, the CDR3 reads TGTGCCAGCAGCACTAGCGGGAGGCTTCCCACAGATACGCAGTATTTT. It translates to CASSTSGRLPTDTQYF.

This clonotype was counted a few times. This sequence joins TRBV5-1 and TRBJ1-1; D might be TRBD1 (5 bases). Trimming left V 3 bases short and J 6 bases short, with 21 bases between. The CDR3 totals 16 residues. CDR1 and CDR2 from the germline V gene are SGHRS and YFSETQ. This CDR3 reads CASSSYRDGAPPEAFF. In nucleotides, the CDR3 is TGCGCCAGCAGCTCCTACCGCGACGGGGCCCCACCTGAAGCTTTCTTT.

The chain employs TRBV6-6 and TRBJ1-5, with D perhaps TRBD1 (6 bases). The V gene lost 0 bases and the J gene lost 1 base, with 10 bases spanning the gap. The CDR3 length is 16 residues. Germline CDR1 and CDR2: MNHNY and SVGAGI (reference sequence). The CDR3 DNA reads TGTGCCAGCAGTTACTCGAACAGGGTCAGCAATCAGCCCCAGCATTTT. This sequence encodes CASSYSNRVSNQPQHF.

The rearrangement joins TRBV7-9 to TRBJ2-5; D might be TRBD2 (5 bases). Germline CDR1 reads SEHNR; CDR2 reads FQNEAQ (reference sequence). This CDR3 has 15 amino acids. Trimming stripped 3 bases from V and 5 bases from J, with 16 bases between. CDR3 residues: CASSFSHGLPETQYF. Here the CDR3 DNA reads TGTGCCAGCAGCTTCAGTCATGGACTGCCGGAGACCCAGTACTTC. Filled out from reference TRBV7-9 and TRBJ2-5, the complete variable domain reads DTGVSQNPRHKITKRGQNVTFRCDPISEHNRLYWYRQTLGQGPEFLTYFQNEAQLEKSRLLSDRFSAERPKGSFSTLEIQRTEQGDSAMYLCASSFSHGLPETQYFGPGTRLLVL.

This clonotype was counted ten times or more. The chain is built from TRBV7-9 and TRBJ1-4; no firm D call. Germline assignment: CDR1 SEHNR and CDR2 FQNEAQ (reference sequence). With 5 bases removed from V and 0 bases from J, the gap between germline ends came to 10 bases. The CDR3 consists of 15 residues. The CDR3 DNA follows: TGTGCCAGCAGCCAAACAGACGCAACTAATGAAAAACTGTTTTTT. Translating it yields CASSQTDATNEKLFF.

This clonotype was seen only a few times. J is TRBJ1-4 and V is TRBV11-2, with D perhaps matching TRBD1 (5 bases). Trimming took off 4 bases at V and 7 bases at J, with 16 bases between the two ends. CDR3 length: 15 residues. Per the germline V gene, CDR1 is SGHAT and CDR2 is FQNNGV. CDR3: CASSSRGDRGEKLFF. The CDR3 nucleotides are TGTGCCAGCAGCTCACGGGGGGATAGGGGTGAAAAACTGTTTTTT.

The rearrangement joins TRBV20-1 to TRBJ2-7; 8 bases are a match to TRBD2. This CDR3 contains 14 residues. J gave up 6 bases and V 0 bases, and 7 bases lay outside the gene matches. CDR1 and CDR2 from the germline V gene are DFQATT and SNEGSKA (reference sequence). The DNA for the CDR3 is TGCAGTGCTAGAGATTATGGGACTAGTTCCGAGCAGTACTTC. The encoded protein is CSARDYGTSSEQYF.

The chain carries TRBV28 and TRBJ2-5; the match to TRBD2 covers 8 bases. CDR1 and CDR2 from the germline V gene are MDHEN and SYDVKM. This CDR3 contains 14 residues. Trimming removed 4 bases from V and 1 base from J; junction bases left unmatched: 2. CDR3 DNA sequence: TGTGCCAGCAGTTACGGACTAGCCCAAGAGACCCAGTACTTC. Protein: CASSYGLAQETQYF. The entire variable domain, with the rest obtained from reference TRBV28 and TRBJ2-5, is as follows: DVKVTQSSRYLVKRTGEKVFLECVQDMDHENMFWYRQDPGLGLRLIYFSYDVKMKEKGDIPEGYSVSREKKERFSLILESASTNQTSMYLCASSYGLAQETQYFGPGTRLLVL.

V is TRBV29-1 and J is TRBJ2-7; tentatively, D is TRBD1 (6 bases). CDR3 length: 13 residues. Trimming pared 6 bases from V and 2 bases from J, leaving 14 bases between. The germline V gene encodes CDR1 SQVTM and CDR2 ANQGSEA. CDR3 loop: CSVARDTPYEQYF. The CDR3 bases are TGCAGCGTCGCCCGGGACACTCCCTACGAGCAGTACTTC.

Many counts were recorded for this clonotype. The chain recombines TRBV6-5 with TRBJ1-4, with a weak D call TRBD1 (6 bases). This CDR3 has 14 residues. V was trimmed by 5 bases and J by 5 bases, leaving 12 bases between them. Germline CDR1 and CDR2: MNHEY and SVGAGI. CDR3 in DNA: TGTGCCAGCAGTCCCGGGACACCGAATGAAAAACTGTTTTTT. This encodes CASSPGTPNEKLFF.

This clonotype was seen more than once but under ten times. V and J are TRBV6-5 and TRBJ1-1; TRBD1 matches 7 bases. This CDR3 contains 15 residues. CDR1 is MNHEY, CDR2 SVGAGI, per germline. J lost 0 bases, V lost 0 bases, and 1 base had no gene match. CDR3 in DNA: TGTGCCAGCAGTTACTCACAGGGGCTGAACACTGAAGCTTTCTTT. This translates into CASSYSQGLNTEAFF.

This clonotype was observed a few times. The rearrangement joins TRBV7-2 to TRBJ1-3, with D tentatively TRBD1 (5 bases). The CDR3 covers 13 residues. Trimming took off 1 base at V and 14 bases at J, with 15 bases between the two ends. Germline CDR1 reads SGHTA; CDR2 reads FQGNSA. The CDR3, as DNA: TGTGCCAGCAGCTTAGATCCGGGGCCGCCACTATATTTT. It codes for CASSLDPGPPLYF.

The chain recombines TRBV6-6 with TRBJ2-7; perhaps TRBD2 as D (5 bases). Trimming shortened V by 2 bases and J by 2 bases, and 7 bases separated the two germline ends. The CDR3 runs to 13 residues. Germline CDR1 MNHNY, CDR2 SVGAGI (reference sequence). The CDR3 reads CASSYPEAYEQYF. The DNA for the CDR3 is TGTGCCAGCAGTTACCCGGAGGCCTACGAGCAGTACTTC.

This chain uses TRBV5-1 with TRBJ2-3; 8 bases are shared with TRBD2. CDR1 SGHRS and CDR2 YFSETQ come from the germline V gene. CDR3 size: 16 residues. Trimming removed 4 bases from V and 0 bases from J; junction bases left unmatched: 7. CDR3 nucleotides: TGCGCCAGCAGCCCGGGGGCTAGCGGGAGCACAGATACGCAGTATTTT. Translating gives CASSPGASGSTDTQYF.

This clonotype was recorded a few times. The rearrangement uses TRBV7-2 and TRBJ2-7, with D perhaps TRBD1 or TRBD2 (5 bases each). CDR3 length equals 14 residues. V was trimmed by 6 bases and J by 5 bases, leaving 17 bases between them. Germline values: CDR1 SGHTA, CDR2 FQGNSA. CDR3 protein: CASSPRGRSDEQYF. In DNA, the CDR3 is TGTGCCAGCAGTCCCCGGGGCAGATCAGACGAGCAGTACTTC.